These 3 T cell receptor beta chains originate from one sample sequenced in a study of cytomegalovirus exposure and HLA in healthy donors. The assay was immunoSEQ multiplex PCR, and TCRdb's table has in-frame clones only and misses some. The data hold about 190,000 clones, with roughly 82% observed a single time. Material: PBMCs. The receptors were gathered from a man between 18 and 35 years old in good health and CMV-seropositive.

This clone was found once. The rearrangement links TRBV10-3 to TRBJ1-1; TRBD1 agrees at 10 bases. The CDR3 has 15 residues. V lost 6 bases, J lost 3 bases, and 7 bases stayed unmatched. Germline lookup yields CDR1 ENHRY and CDR2 SYGVKD. The CDR3 DNA follows: TGTGCCATCAGGCCGACAGGGGGCCTGGACACTGAAGCTTTCTTT. It codes for CAIRPTGGLDTEAFF.

In its sample, this clone was seen once. This chain joins TRBV7-2 and TRBJ2-1, with D unclear. From germline, CDR1 is SGHTA and CDR2 FQGNSA. V was cut by 3 bases and J by 6 bases, with 9 bases left in between. The CDR3 has 13 amino acids. This CDR3 reads CASSFTKSNEQFF. The CDR3 nucleotides are TGTGCCAGCAGCTTCACTAAGAGCAATGAGCAGTTCTTC.

The rearrangement links TRBV11-2 to TRBJ2-5; possible D gene TRBD1, 6 bases. The V gene's germline CDR1 is SGHAT and CDR2 FQNNGV. V was trimmed by 0 bases and J by 5 bases, leaving 10 bases between them. The length of the CDR3 is 14 residues. In nucleotides, the CDR3 is TGTGCCAGCAGCTTAGACAGGGGTTTGGAGACCCAGTACTTC. Protein: CASSLDRGLETQYF.